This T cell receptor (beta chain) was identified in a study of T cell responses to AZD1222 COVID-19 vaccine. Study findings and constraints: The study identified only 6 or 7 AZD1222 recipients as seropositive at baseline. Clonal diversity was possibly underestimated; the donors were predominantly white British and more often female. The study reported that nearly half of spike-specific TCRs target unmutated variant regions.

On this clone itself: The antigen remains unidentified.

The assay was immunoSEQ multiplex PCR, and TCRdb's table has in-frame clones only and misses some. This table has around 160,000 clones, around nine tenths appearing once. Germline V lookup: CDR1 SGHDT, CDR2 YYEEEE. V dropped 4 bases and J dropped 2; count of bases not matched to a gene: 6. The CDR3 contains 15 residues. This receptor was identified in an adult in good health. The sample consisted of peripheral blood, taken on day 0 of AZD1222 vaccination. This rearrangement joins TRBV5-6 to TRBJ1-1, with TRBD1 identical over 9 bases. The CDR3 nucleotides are TGTGCCAGCAGCCGTACAGGGGGCGGAAACACTGAAGCTTTCTTT. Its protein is CASSRTGGGNTEAFF.